This entry lists 29 T cell receptor beta chains sequenced from one sample in a study of blood T cell repertoires in COVID-19. Sequencing used immunoSEQ multiplex PCR; TCRdb keeps in-frame clones, though not all of them. The sample has a few hundred thousand clones, roughly 86% seen once; the top ten hold 10%. The specimen sequenced was PBMCs or T cells enriched from blood (not recorded which). The receptors were sampled from a man aged 18 to 29 with acute COVID-19.

The rearrangement links TRBV7-3 to TRBJ2-1; 7 bases fit TRBD2. This CDR3 region has 13 residues. Trimming at V came to 5 bases and at J to 8 bases, leaving 6 bases not matched to a gene. Germline CDR1 reads SGHTA; CDR2 reads FQGTGA. CDR3 sequence reads: CASSPGEGHEQFF. The CDR3, as DNA: TGTGCCAGCAGCCCCGGGGAGGGCCATGAGCAGTTCTTC.

The chain has TRBV28 and TRBJ1-2; 11 nucleotides align to TRBD1. This CDR3 spans 15 amino acids. Unmatched junction bases numbered 4, after V lost 4 bases and J lost 3 bases. Germline CDR1 reads MDHEN; CDR2 reads SYDVKM. In DNA form, the CDR3 reads TGTGCCAGCAGTTCAGGACAGGGGGCATACTATGGCTACACCTTC. Its protein product is CASSSGQGAYYGYTF.

The rearrangement links TRBV28 to TRBJ1-2, with D possibly being TRBD1 (6 bases). This CDR3 has 15 residues. Looked up from germline, CDR1 is MDHEN and CDR2 is SYDVKM. The V end was cut by 7 bases, the J end by 6 bases, with 21 bases between. In DNA, the CDR3 is TGTGCCAGCAATCCACAGGGAGTACAAAGAGATGGCTACACCTTC. Translation: CASNPQGVQRDGYTF.

The rearrangement links TRBV11-3 to TRBJ2-3; D uncertain. The CDR3 length is 15 residues. Germline V CDR1 and CDR2: SGHNT, YENEEA. With 1 base removed from V and 2 bases from J, the gap between germline ends came to 10 bases. CDR3 loop: CASSLGVPTTDTQYF. The CDR3 nucleotides are TGTGCCAGCAGCTTAGGAGTTCCAACCACAGATACGCAGTATTTT.

The chain couples TRBV28 to TRBJ2-5, with D possibly matching TRBD2 (6 bases). Germline V lookup: CDR1 MDHEN, CDR2 SYDVKM. The CDR3 is 14 residues long. V dropped 7 bases and J dropped 1 base, with 13 bases sitting between them. DNA of the CDR3: TGTGCCAGCAATGATGGGACTGCCCAAGAGACCCAGTACTTC. It is translated as CASNDGTAQETQYF.

In its sample, this clone was seen once. The J gene is TRBJ1-5, the V gene TRBV19; D is ambiguous. The length of the CDR3 is 15 residues. V was clipped by 6 bases and J by 2 bases, with 14 bases between them. The germline CDR1 and CDR2 sequences are LNHDA and SQIVND (reference sequence). Here the CDR3 DNA reads TGTGCCAGTAGCGGGGATACACTTCGCAATCAGCCCCAGCATTTT. Translating gives CASSGDTLRNQPQHF.

V and J are TRBV6-5 and TRBJ2-7; TRBD1 matches at 7 bases. Germline assignment: CDR1 MNHEY and CDR2 SVGAGI. With 6 bases clipped from V and 1 base from J, the junction kept 9 bases outside the gene matches. The CDR3 runs to 15 residues. The CDR3 DNA sequence: TGTGCCAGCAGCCTAGGACAGGATTCGTCCTACGAGCAGTACTTC. This gives the protein CASSLGQDSSYEQYF.

J is TRBJ1-1 and V is TRBV2, with no clear D. The CDR3 extends over 13 amino acids. Germline V CDR1 and CDR2: SNHLY, FYNNEI. The V gene lost 2 bases and the J gene lost 0 bases, with 4 bases spanning the gap. CDR3 amino acids: CASSESVNTEAFF. As DNA, the CDR3 is TGTGCCAGCAGTGAATCGGTGAACACTGAAGCTTTCTTT.

The chain links TRBV6-5 to TRBJ1-5; no definite D call. There are 15 residues in the CDR3. Germline assignment: CDR1 MNHEY and CDR2 SVGAGI. V was cut by 0 bases and J by 7 bases, with 13 bases left in between. Here the CDR3 DNA reads TGTGCCAGCAGTTACTCAAGCGAGGGCCGCCAGCCCCAGCATTTT. Its protein product is CASSYSSEGRQPQHF.

The chain is built from TRBV3-1 (or the pseudogene TRBV3-2) and TRBJ1-3; a weak D match, TRBD1 (6 bases). This CDR3 has 15 amino acids. CDR1 and CDR2 (germline): LGHDT, YNNKEL (reference sequence). Deletions cut 1 base from V and 0 bases from J, with 7 bases between. CDR3 in DNA: TGTGCCAGCAGCCAAGGGACAGTCTCTGGAAACACCATATATTTT. This encodes CASSQGTVSGNTIYF.

The chain has TRBV7-2 and TRBJ1-1, with no clear D. V shed 6 bases and J shed 5 bases, with 19 bases lying between them. Germline CDR1 and CDR2: SGHTA and FQGNSA. CDR3 length: 15 residues. The CDR3 nucleotides are TGTGCCAGCAGTCTAGGGAGTAGCACTTGGACTGAAGCTTTCTTT. This translates into CASSLGSSTWTEAFF.

V gene TRBV4-1 combines with J gene TRBJ2-7; 13 bases line up with TRBD2. Germline V gives CDR1 MGHRA, CDR2 YSYEKL. This CDR3 is built from 16 residues. V shed 4 bases and J 2 bases; nucleotides not matched to a gene: 5. DNA for the CDR3: TGCGCCAGCAGCCCGTTGGGACTAGCGGGAACCTACGAGCAGTACTTC. As protein: CASSPLGLAGTYEQYF.

The rearrangement links TRBV6-5 to TRBJ1-1; possible D gene TRBD1, 5 bases. Trimming shortened V by 1 base and J by 6 bases, and 12 bases separated the two germline ends. This CDR3 spans 14 amino acids. The germline CDR1 and CDR2 sequences are MNHEY and SVGAGI. CDR3: CASSYWDQGAEAFF. CDR3 nucleotides: TGTGCCAGCAGTTACTGGGATCAAGGGGCTGAAGCTTTCTTT.

The chain links TRBV11-2 to TRBJ2-7; a weak D match, TRBD2 (6 bases). The CDR3 sequence is 14 residues long. Germline CDR1 SGHAT, CDR2 FQNNGV. V was shortened by 5 bases and J by 5 bases, with 16 bases between the two germline ends. CDR3 sequence: CASSTPRRRDEQYF. The CDR3 DNA reads TGTGCCAGCAGCACACCGAGGAGGAGGGACGAGCAGTACTTC.

The rearrangement links TRBV27 to TRBJ1-6, with D possibly being TRBD1 (6 bases). Germline CDR1 and CDR2: MNHEY and SMNVEV (reference sequence). The CDR3 consists of 17 residues. Trimming took 4 bases from V and 9 from J, leaving 22 bases between them. CDR3 sequence (DNA): TGTGCCAGCAGTTCCAGGGACTCAGGGGAGGGTAGTTCACCCCTCCACTTT. It codes for CASSSRDSGEGSSPLHF.

In its sample, this clone was seen a few times. The chain couples TRBV28 to TRBJ2-7, with D perhaps matching TRBD2 (6 bases). The CDR3 is 15 amino acids. From germline, CDR1 is MDHEN and CDR2 SYDVKM. Trimming took off 5 bases at V and 2 bases at J, with 16 bases between the two ends. The CDR3: CASSKTSTVAYEQYF. For the CDR3, the DNA is TGTGCCAGCAGTAAAACTAGCACAGTGGCCTACGAGCAGTACTTC.

The DNA of the CDR3 is TGCGCCAGCAGTGGTTTTGGGGGAGGGATCACAGATACGCAGTATTTT. Protein sequence: CASSGFGGGITDTQYF. The gene calls are TRBV10-2 and TRBJ2-3; TRBD2 matches 7 bases. V dropped 4 bases and J dropped 2; count of bases not matched to a gene: 9. Germline CDR1 and CDR2: WSHSY and SAAADI. The CDR3 sequence is 16 residues long.

The chain is built from TRBV11-2 and TRBJ1-4; the D gene is possibly TRBD1 (6 bases). V was shortened by 0 bases and J by 10 bases, with 9 bases between the two germline ends. Germline CDR1 SGHAT, CDR2 FQNNGV. This CDR3 is 13 amino acids long. CDR3 sequence: CASSLDQGRKLFF. The CDR3 DNA reads TGTGCCAGCAGCTTAGATCAGGGGAGAAAACTGTTTTTT.

The chain couples TRBV12-3 or TRBV12-4 to TRBJ2-7; possible D gene TRBD1, 6 bases. Trimming stripped 2 bases from V and 1 base from J, with 6 bases between. CDR3 length: 13 amino acids. The CDR3 coding sequence is TGTGCCAGCAGTTTAACAGGGTCCTACGAGCAGTACTTC. Protein sequence: CASSLTGSYEQYF.

The chain joins TRBV7-9 to TRBJ2-5; 8 bases map to TRBD1. Trimming cost V 5 bases and J 5 bases; bases outside gene matches: 7. This CDR3 is built from 14 residues. Per the germline V gene, CDR1 is SEHNR and CDR2 is FQNEAQ (reference sequence). The CDR3 nucleotides are TGTGCCAGCAGCCTGACAGGGGTTGGGGAGACCCAGTACTTC. This encodes CASSLTGVGETQYF.

This clone was picked up a small number of times. The CDR3 sequence is CASSRGLASTDTQYF. The CDR3 DNA sequence: TGTGCCAGCAGTCGCGGACTAGCGAGCACAGATACGCAGTATTTT. The gene calls are TRBV28 and TRBJ2-3, with 9 bases matching TRBD2. The CDR3 extends over 15 amino acids. The germline gives CDR1 MDHEN, CDR2 SYDVKM. Unmatched junction bases numbered 3, after V lost 5 bases and J lost 0 bases.

The chain has TRBV30 and TRBJ1-5, with D perhaps matching TRBD1 (6 bases). Trimming shortened V by 1 base and J by 3 bases, and 16 bases separated the two germline ends. CDR3 size: 16 residues. Per the germline V gene, CDR1 is GTSNPN and CDR2 is SVGIG (reference sequence). CDR3: CAWSGRRGADNQPQHF. DNA of the CDR3: TGTGCCTGGAGTGGCCGACGGGGGGCCGACAATCAGCCCCAGCATTTT.

The rearrangement uses TRBV23-1 and TRBJ2-7, with a possible D match to TRBD1 (5 bases). TRBV23-1 falls under the ORF class, with uncertain function. This CDR3 region has 13 residues. The CDR3 bases are TGCGCTTTGGACACGAGGCCAAACTACGAGCAGTACTTC. The encoded protein is CALDTRPNYEQYF.

The chain employs TRBV25-1 and TRBJ1-1; 9 bases fit TRBD1. The CDR3 has 15 residues. CDR1 and CDR2 from the germline V gene are MGHDK and SYGVNS. V shed 4 bases, J shed 1 base, and the junction held 4 bases outside the gene matches. The CDR3 here is CASSVLQGANTEAFF. In DNA form, the CDR3 reads TGTGCCAGCAGTGTTCTACAGGGGGCGAACACTGAAGCTTTCTTT. Supplemented by reference TRBV25-1 and TRBJ1-1, the full variable domain reads EADIYQTPRYLVIGTGKKITLECSQTMGHDKMYWYQQDPGMELHLIHYSYGVNSTEKGDLSSESTVSRIRTEHFPLTLESARPSHTSQYLCASSVLQGANTEAFFGQGTRLTVV.

The rearrangement links TRBV7-9 to TRBJ2-7; 10 bases map to TRBD1. CDR1 is SEHNR and CDR2 is FQNEAQ in the germline V gene (reference sequence). With 1 base clipped from V and 4 bases from J, the junction kept 7 bases outside the gene matches. The CDR3 has 16 residues. The CDR3 bases are TGTGCCAGCAGCTTAGGACAGGGGGCTCGAAATTACGAGCAGTACTTC. Translating gives CASSLGQGARNYEQYF.

The rearrangement links TRBV4-1 to TRBJ1-3; the match to TRBD1 covers 11 bases. Trimming took 3 bases from V and 8 from J; bases not matched to a gene: 6. CDR1 is MGHRA, CDR2 YSYEKL, per germline. CDR3 size: 15 residues. CDR3 in amino acids: CASSQGTGGRDTIYF. Written as DNA, the CDR3 is TGCGCCAGCAGCCAGGGGACAGGGGGAAGGGACACCATATATTTT.

The chain couples TRBV5-4 to TRBJ2-2, with a tentative D call TRBD1 (5 bases). Germline-derived CDR1 and CDR2 are SGHNT and YYREEE (reference sequence). This CDR3 has 18 residues. V shed 1 base and J shed 2 bases, with 18 bases lying between them. CDR3 coding DNA: TGTGCCAGCAGCTTGTCCAATTGGTTACAGGTCAACACCGGGGAGCTGTTTTTT. Protein sequence: CASSLSNWLQVNTGELFF.

V usage is TRBV10-1 and J usage is TRBJ2-1; TRBD2 aligns across 7 bases. From germline, CDR1 is WNHNN and CDR2 SYGVQD (reference sequence). The CDR3 totals 14 residues. The junction had 5 bases not matched to a gene; V was cut back by 5 bases and J by 4 bases. The CDR3 DNA reads as TGCGCCAGCAGTCCCGGGACTATTTACAATGAGCAGTTCTTC. It specifies CASSPGTIYNEQFF.

This chain uses TRBV28 with TRBJ2-7; D is possibly TRBD2 (6 bases). V lost 5 bases and J lost 2, with 13 bases in between. CDR3 length: 14 amino acids. Germline V lookup: CDR1 MDHEN, CDR2 SYDVKM. CDR3 DNA: TGTGCCAGCAGTATAATAGCGGACCCCTACGAGCAGTACTTC. It translates to CASSIIADPYEQYF.